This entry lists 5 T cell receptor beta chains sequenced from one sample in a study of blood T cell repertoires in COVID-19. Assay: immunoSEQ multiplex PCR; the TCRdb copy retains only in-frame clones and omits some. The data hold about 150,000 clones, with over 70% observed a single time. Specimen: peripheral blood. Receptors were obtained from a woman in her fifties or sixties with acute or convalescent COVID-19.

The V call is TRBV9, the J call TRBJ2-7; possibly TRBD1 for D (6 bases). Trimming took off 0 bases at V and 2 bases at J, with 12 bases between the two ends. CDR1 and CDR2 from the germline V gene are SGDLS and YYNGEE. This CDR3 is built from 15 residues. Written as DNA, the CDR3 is TGTGCCAGCAGCGTAGCGGGACACGCTACCTACGAGCAGTACTTC. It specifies CASSVAGHATYEQYF.

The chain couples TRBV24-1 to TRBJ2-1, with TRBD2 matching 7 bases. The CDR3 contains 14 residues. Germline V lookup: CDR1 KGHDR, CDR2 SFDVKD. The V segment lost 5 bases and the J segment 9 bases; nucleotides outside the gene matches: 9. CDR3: CATSVGGSDIEQFF. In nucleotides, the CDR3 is TGTGCCACCAGTGTCGGGGGGTCCGATATTGAGCAGTTCTTC.

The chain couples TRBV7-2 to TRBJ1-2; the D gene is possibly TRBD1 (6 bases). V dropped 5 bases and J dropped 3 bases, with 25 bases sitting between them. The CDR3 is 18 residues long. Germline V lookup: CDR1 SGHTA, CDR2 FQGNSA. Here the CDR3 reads CASSPMVPRQATHYGYTF. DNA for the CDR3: TGTGCCAGCAGCCCGATGGTTCCAAGACAGGCTACCCACTATGGCTACACCTTC.

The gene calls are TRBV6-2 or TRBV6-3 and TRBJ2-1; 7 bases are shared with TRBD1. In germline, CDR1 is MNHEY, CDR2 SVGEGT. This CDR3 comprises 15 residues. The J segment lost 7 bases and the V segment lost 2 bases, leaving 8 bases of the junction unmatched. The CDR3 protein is CASSYPAGGRNEQFF. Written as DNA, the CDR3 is TGTGCCAGCAGTTACCCAGCAGGGGGAAGGAATGAGCAGTTCTTC.

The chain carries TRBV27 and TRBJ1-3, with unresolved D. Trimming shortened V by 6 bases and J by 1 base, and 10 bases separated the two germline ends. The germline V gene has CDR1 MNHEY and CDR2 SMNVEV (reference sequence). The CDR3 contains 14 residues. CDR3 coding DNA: TGTGCCAGCAGACAGTCTGGATCTGGAAACACCATATATTTT. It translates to CASRQSGSGNTIYF.